A selection of T cell receptor beta chains follows, all from one sample in a study of blood T cells in healthy people across ages. TCRdb passed the 5' RACE reads through MiXCR, listing each CDR3 protein once. The sample holds over 1.5 million distinct CDR3 sequences, 40% to 55% seen once. Sequencing was performed on blood. Receptors originate from a woman aged 40 to 49 in good health. Each CDR3 is given with its conserved first and last residue. A D gene is named only where the DNA matches it firmly.

NA | TRBJ1-1 | TRBV6-5 | CASSYSIGAANTEAFF
NA | TRBJ1-2 | TRBV20-1 | CSAPATRGYTF
NA | TRBJ1-2 | TRBV5-1 | CASSLIIGGYGYTF
TRBD1 | TRBJ1-1 | TRBV20-1 | CSARAPNRGEAFF
NA | TRBJ2-1 | TRBV6-2/TRBV6-3 | CASSYSDMYNEQFF
TRBD2 | TRBJ2-1 | TRBV10-3 | CAIRESGGGARQFF
TRBD2 | TRBJ2-2 | TRBV7-9 | CASSISGTNTGELFF
TRBD1 | TRBJ1-2 | TRBV20-1 | CSARVNRDRDGYTF
NA | TRBJ2-3 | TRBV7-2 | CASSLNPGARGTDTQYF
NA | TRBJ1-1 | TRBV6-2/TRBV6-3 | CASSTPDAPGAFF
TRBD1 | TRBJ1-2 | TRBV7-4 | CASSLGGTELRGYTF
TRBD1 | TRBJ1-2 | TRBV20-1 | CSAVSGQGVNYGYTF
TRBD1 | TRBJ2-6 | TRBV28 | CASRIADRAGANVLTF
NA | TRBJ2-5 | TRBV2 | CASSERGREETQYF
NA | TRBJ2-3 | TRBV7-2 | CASRRETGFATQYF
NA | TRBJ2-3 | TRBV20-1 | CSASGSESQYF
TRBD2 | TRBJ2-1 | TRBV28 | CASSSQRGRGNEQFF
NA | TRBJ2-5 | TRBV4-3 | CASSQEDGFQETQYF
NA | TRBJ2-4 | TRBV28 | CASTQPKQDKNIQYF
NA | TRBJ2-5 | TRBV18 | CASSPVAGVEVNEQYF